This T cell receptor beta chain is drawn from a study of identifying expanded T cells in peripheral blood. General study points: Differentially abundant clones: approximately 1.3 between replicates, just under 17 at about two weeks, approximately 19 at four. Clone count variance between roughly two-week samples rose with total template count.

From germline, CDR1 is LNHDA and CDR2 SQIVND (reference sequence). The CDR3 totals 14 residues. V lost 3 bases and J lost 3, with 9 bases in between. About this clone itself: Its target is unknown.

TCRdb keeps only in-frame clones here, not all; method: immunoSEQ multiplex PCR. The table shows tens of thousands of clones, with approximately 85% occurring only once. During the collection period, no donor immune events like infections were recorded. This clonotype was sampled from a person between 18 and 69 years old in good health. The sample consisted of blood. The rearrangement uses TRBV19 and TRBJ1-5; possible D gene TRBD1, 6 bases. The CDR3 bases are TGTGCCAGTAGTATCCGACAGGCCAATCAGCCCCAGCATTTT. This codes for CASSIRQANQPQHF.